Below, 11 T cell receptor beta chains from the same sample are listed, as sequenced in a study of T-cell reconstitution after alpha-beta-depleted transplantation in children. Unique molecular identifiers were used to barcode this TCRbeta library. TCRdb re-derived calls from the PCR reads in MiXCR, one entry per CDR3 protein. The data show 440,000 or so distinct CDR3 sequences, under 13% seen once. Here the sequenced sample was PBMCs from the stem cell graft donor, taken from the stem cell graft. These receptors were taken from a human donor who donated a stem cell graft to a child with acute myeloid leukemia.

This clonotype showed up many times. V is TRBV7-8 and J is TRBJ2-2; 10 positions agree with TRBD1. Trimming removed 3 bases from V and 6 bases from J; junction bases left unmatched: 4. The CDR3 runs 15 residues. CDR1 is SGHVS, CDR2 FQNEAQ, per germline. The CDR3 region is CASSFGQGGAGELFF. As DNA, the CDR3 is TGTGCCAGCAGCTTTGGACAGGGGGGAGCCGGGGAGCTGTTTTTT.

This chain links TRBV19 with TRBJ2-1; 9 nucleotides line up with TRBD1. Germline CDR1 is LNHDA and CDR2 is SQIVND (reference sequence). The V segment lost 10 bases and the J segment 6 bases; nucleotides outside the gene matches: 10. This CDR3 spans 14 amino acids. The DNA of the CDR3 is TGTGCCACCCGACCCGGGACAGGGTTCAATGAGCAGTTCTTC. It encodes CATRPGTGFNEQFF.

The rearrangement links TRBV5-6 to TRBJ1-1, with D uncertain. The length of the CDR3 is 14 residues. V lost 4 bases and J lost 0, with 10 bases in between. Germline CDR1 and CDR2: SGHDT and YYEEEE. Here the CDR3 DNA reads TGTGCCAGCAGCAGACCACAGATGAACACTGAAGCTTTCTTT. Translating gives CASSRPQMNTEAFF.

This clonotype was seen at least ten times. The chain has TRBV9 and TRBJ2-3, with D tentatively TRBD1 or TRBD2 (6 bases each). The CDR3 contains 16 residues. CDR1 is SGDLS and CDR2 is YYNGEE in the germline V gene. The V and J ends lost 0 bases and 5 bases respectively, with 16 bases between them. The CDR3 nucleotides read TGTGCCAGCAGCGTAGTACTGGGGGGCGCAGGAGATACGCAGTATTTT. Encoded protein: CASSVVLGGAGDTQYF.

A few counts support this clonotype. The chain employs TRBV7-3 and TRBJ2-5; D call uncertain. Germline CDR1 is SGHTA and CDR2 is FQGTGA. The CDR3 extends over 10 amino acids. Trimming removed 8 bases from V and 5 bases from J, with 6 bases in between. The CDR3 DNA is TGTGCCAGCGAGTGGGAGACCCAGTACTTC. Encoded protein: CASEWETQYF. The full variable domain, completed using reference TRBV7-3 and TRBJ2-5, is GAGVSQTPSNKVTEKGKYVELRCDPISGHTALYWYRQSLGQGPEFLIYFQGTGAADDSGLPNDRFFAVRPEGSVSTLKIQRTERGDSAVYLCASEWETQYFGPGTRLLVL.

CDR3 amino acids: CASSQSDRNQPQHF. The CDR3 DNA reads as TGTGCCAGCAGCCAATCGGACAGAAATCAGCCCCAGCATTTT. This chain connects TRBV4-2 to TRBJ1-5; a possible D gene is TRBD1 (6 bases). The CDR3 is made up of 14 amino acids. V gave up 2 bases and J gave up 4 bases, with 9 bases separating them. Germline assignment: CDR1 LGHNA and CDR2 YNFKEQ.

The V and J genes are TRBV7-2 and TRBJ2-3; 9 nucleotides align to TRBD2. CDR1 SGHTA and CDR2 FQGNSA come from the germline V gene. J gave up 2 bases and V 0 bases, and 6 bases lay outside the gene matches. This CDR3 is 17 amino acids long. CDR3 residues: CASSLARTSELTDTQYF. The CDR3 DNA reads as TGTGCCAGCAGCTTAGCCCGGACTAGCGAGCTCACAGATACGCAGTATTTT.

The chain links TRBV9 to TRBJ2-7; tentative D call: TRBD1 (5 bases). The V end lost 4 bases, the J end lost 4 bases, and 15 bases lay between the germline ends. The V gene's germline CDR1 is SGDLS and CDR2 YYNGEE. The CDR3 contains 14 residues. CDR3 loop: CASSPGYSGYEQYF. The CDR3 DNA is TGTGCCAGCAGCCCCGGCTACTCAGGGTACGAGCAGTACTTC. Drawing the rest from reference TRBV9 and TRBJ2-7, the complete variable domain is DSGVTQTPKHLITATGQRVTLRCSPRSGDLSVYWYQQSLDQGLQFLIQYYNGEERAKGNILERFSAQQFPDLHSELNLSSLELGDSALYFCASSPGYSGYEQYFGPGTRLTVT.

The chain employs TRBV5-4 and TRBJ2-1; D unclear. Germline V gene lookup returns CDR1 SGHNT and CDR2 YYREEE (reference sequence). V lost 1 base and J 0 bases, leaving 8 bases between the germline ends. There are 15 residues in the CDR3. CDR3 residues: CASSLLSTSYNEQFF. As DNA, the CDR3 is TGTGCCAGCAGCTTGTTGTCCACCTCCTACAATGAGCAGTTCTTC.

This clonotype was counted a few times. J is TRBJ1-6 and V is TRBV7-6; 8 bases agree with TRBD1. Losses at the gene ends were 4 bases for V and 6 bases for J; bases not matched to a gene: 5. Looked up from germline, CDR1 is SGHVS and CDR2 is FNYEAQ. This CDR3 has 15 residues. CDR3 in DNA: TGTGCCAGCAGCTCTAAGACAGGGGTTAATTCACCCCTCCACTTT. This sequence encodes CASSSKTGVNSPLHF.

This clonotype was detected many times. The chain combines TRBV20-1 with TRBJ1-1; 9 nucleotides align to TRBD1. Looked up from germline, CDR1 is DFQATT and CDR2 is SNEGSKA (reference sequence). Trimming cost V 6 bases and J 6 bases; bases outside gene matches: 11. CDR3 size: 14 residues. CDR3 sequence (DNA): TGCAGTGCAGACCGGGACAGGGACAATCCTGAAGCTTTCTTT. Translation gives CSADRDRDNPEAFF.